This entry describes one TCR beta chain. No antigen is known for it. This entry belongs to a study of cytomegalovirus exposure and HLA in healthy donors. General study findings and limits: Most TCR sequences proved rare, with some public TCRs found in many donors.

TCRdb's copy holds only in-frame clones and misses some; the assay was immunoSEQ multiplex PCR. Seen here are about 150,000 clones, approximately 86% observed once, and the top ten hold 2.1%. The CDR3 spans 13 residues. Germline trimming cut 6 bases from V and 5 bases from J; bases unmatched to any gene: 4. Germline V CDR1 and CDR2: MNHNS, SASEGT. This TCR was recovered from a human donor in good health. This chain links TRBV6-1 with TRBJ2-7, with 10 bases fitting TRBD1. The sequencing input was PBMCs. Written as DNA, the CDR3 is TGTGCCAGCAGAGACAGGGGGCGGAACGAGCAGTACTTC. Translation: CASRDRGRNEQYF.